Sequencing of this T cell receptor beta chain was carried out in a study of human T cells and chemical hapten exposure. This clonotype was seen a handful of times. From the RACE reads, TCRdb called clonotypes with MiXCR, one entry per CDR3 protein. The sample lists over 70,000 distinct CDR3 sequences, roughly 10% occurring once. As for time point: patch test 3, about 24 weeks after DPC sensitization. Treatment: therapeutic diphenylcyclopropenone sensitization with weekly scalp DPC. V was trimmed by 2 bases and J by 10 bases, leaving 11 bases between them. The CDR3 totals 12 residues. Germline-derived CDR1 and CDR2 are MDHEN and SYDVKM.

The sample was whole blood, taken in connection with sensitization to the hapten diphenylcyclopropenone (DPC). J is TRBJ1-2 and V is TRBV28; D possibly corresponds to TRBD1 (6 bases). This TCR was sampled from a woman under 40 with alopecia areata. Some clones in this sample may be carry-over from other donors' samples. CDR3 coding DNA: TGTGCCAGCAGTTTAAACAGGGAACACTACACCTTC. Translating gives CASSLNREHYTF.